Presented here are 8 T cell receptor beta chains from one specimen sequenced in a study of blood T cells in healthy people across ages. A sample-barcoded 5' primer and a J-beta primer mix were used in a second PCR of roughly 6 to 11 cycles. MiXCR, applied by TCRdb to the 5' RACE reads, yields one record per CDR3 protein. The sample includes roughly 560,000 distinct CDR3 sequences, around 24% seen only once; the top ten take 7.5% to 9%. A further study also used this sample, focusing on T cells of mothers and their children.

The material sequenced was blood. Receptors originate from a boy younger than 18 in good health.

This clonotype showed up just a few times. The rearrangement links TRBV7-2 to TRBJ2-7; TRBD2 matches 10 bases. This CDR3 comprises 15 residues. Germline CDR1 is SGHTA and CDR2 is FQGNSA. The V and J ends lost 7 bases and 5 bases, in that order; junction bases with no gene match: 11. The CDR3 protein is CASIKSGGATHEQYF. In nucleotides, the CDR3 is TGTGCCAGCATCAAAAGCGGGGGGGCCACCCACGAGCAGTACTTC.

The CDR3 loop reads CSGTGLAHNEQFF. CDR3 nucleotide sequence: TGCAGCGGAACGGGACTAGCGCACAATGAGCAGTTCTTC. The chain links TRBV20-1 to TRBJ2-1; 10 bases are a match to TRBD2. The CDR3 length is 13 residues. Germline CDR1 DFQATT, CDR2 SNEGSKA (reference sequence).

This clonotype was recorded many times. J is TRBJ2-5 and V is TRBV7-2; maybe TRBD2 (5 bases). The CDR3 runs 15 residues. Germline V gene sequence: CDR1 SGHTA, CDR2 FQGNSA. Trimming took off 5 bases at V and 5 bases at J, with 18 bases between the two ends. CDR3 bases: TGTGCCAGCAGCGATCGGGGTTTGCTGGTTGAGACCCAGTACTTC. This encodes CASSDRGLLVETQYF.

The chain is built from TRBV24-1 and TRBJ2-5; D tentatively fits TRBD1 or TRBD2 (5 bases each). Judging by the DNA end, TRBJ2-1 fits better; the J call may be wrong. The CDR3 sequence is 11 residues long. CDR1 and CDR2 (germline): KGHDR, SFDVKD. The CDR3, as DNA: TGTGCCACCAGTGACCGGGACGAGCAGTTCTTC. Its protein product is CATSDRDEQFF.

This clonotype has more than one count but fewer than ten. The gene calls are TRBV2 and TRBJ2-1; 10 bases are shared with TRBD2. The J segment lost 3 bases and the V segment lost 3 bases, leaving 2 bases of the junction unmatched. The CDR3 sequence is 15 residues long. CDR1 is SNHLY and CDR2 is FYNNEI in the germline V gene. The CDR3 loop is CASSELAGVYNEQFF. The CDR3 DNA reads as TGTGCCAGCAGTGAGCTAGCGGGAGTCTACAATGAGCAGTTCTTC.

This clonotype was counted ten times or more. The chain links TRBV15 to TRBJ2-1; 10 bases fit TRBD1. The germline CDR1 and CDR2 sequences are LNHNV and YYDKDF (reference sequence). The ends lost 0 bases at V and 8 bases at J; junction bases unmatched: 10. CDR3 length equals 17 residues. The CDR3, as DNA: TGTGCCACCAGCAGAGATCGCCGGGACAGGGGCATCGATGAGCAGTTCTTC. Its translation is CATSRDRRDRGIDEQFF.

V usage is TRBV18 and J usage is TRBJ1-2, with D maybe TRBD1 (6 bases). V was clipped by 3 bases and J by 5 bases, with 16 bases between them. Germline V lookup: CDR1 KGHSH, CDR2 LQKENI. This CDR3 spans 15 amino acids. The CDR3 is CASSPGAGEGYGYTF. The CDR3 DNA reads as TGTGCCAGCTCACCGGGGGCCGGAGAGGGGTATGGCTACACCTTC. Full variable domain (rest looked up from reference TRBV18 and TRBJ1-2): NAGVMQNPRHLVRRRGQEARLRCSPMKGHSHVYWYRQLPEEGLKFMVYLQKENIIDESGMPKERFSAEFPKEGPSILRIQQVVRGDSAAYFCASSPGAGEGYGYTFGSGTRLTVV.

This clonotype has a handful of counts. The J gene is TRBJ1-5, the V gene TRBV6-6; possibly TRBD1 for D (5 bases). CDR3 length: 16 amino acids. CDR1 is MNHNY, CDR2 SVGAGI, per germline (reference sequence). Trimming removed 0 bases at V and 5 bases at J, with 14 bases between. CDR3 nucleotide sequence: TGTGCCAGCAGTTACTCTTCCAGGGTTAGGGATCAGCCCCAGCATTTT. This codes for CASSYSSRVRDQPQHF.